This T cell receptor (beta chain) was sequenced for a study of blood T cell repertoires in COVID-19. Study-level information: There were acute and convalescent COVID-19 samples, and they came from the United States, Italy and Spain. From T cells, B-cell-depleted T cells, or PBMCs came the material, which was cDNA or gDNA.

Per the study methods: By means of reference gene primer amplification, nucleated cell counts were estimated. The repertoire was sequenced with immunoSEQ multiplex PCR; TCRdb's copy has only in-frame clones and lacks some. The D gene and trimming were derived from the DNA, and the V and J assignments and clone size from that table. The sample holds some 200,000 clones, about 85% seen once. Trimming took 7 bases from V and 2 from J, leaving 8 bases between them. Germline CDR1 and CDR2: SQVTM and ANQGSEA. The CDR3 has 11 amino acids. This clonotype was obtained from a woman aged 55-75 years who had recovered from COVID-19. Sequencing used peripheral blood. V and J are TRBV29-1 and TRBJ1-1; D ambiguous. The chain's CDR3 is CSGRQNTEAFF. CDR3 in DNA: TGCAGCGGCCGACAAAACACTGAAGCTTTCTTT.